These 30 T cell receptor beta chains originate from one sample sequenced in a study of a mutant IDH1 vaccine in newly diagnosed glioma. Clones were sequenced by immunoSEQ multiplex PCR, and TCRdb holds only the in-frame ones, with some missing. The sample records approximately 50,000 clones, approximately 76% being singletons. No antigen has been assigned to these receptors. Indicated time point: week 47, end of study. With topical imiquimod, each dose of the vaccine consisted of 300 ug of mutant IDH1 20-mer peptide. Sequenced material: PBMCs, taken from a glioma patient whose treatment included an IDH1 peptide vaccine. The receptors come from a woman aged 40 to 50 with glioma. Some clones in this sample may be carry-over from other donors' samples.

The chain employs TRBV27 and TRBJ2-3; D unclear. V gave up 5 bases and J gave up 1 base, with 7 bases separating them. This CDR3 spans 13 amino acids. Germline CDR1 reads MNHEY; CDR2 reads SMNVEV (reference sequence). This chain's CDR3 is CASSPPGTDTQYF. The CDR3 DNA sequence: TGTGCCAGCAGTCCCCCTGGCACAGATACGCAGTATTTT.

V usage is TRBV9 and J usage is TRBJ1-3; D is uncertain. The CDR3 consists of 15 residues. Germline loops: CDR1 SGDLS, CDR2 YYNGEE. The V gene lost 0 bases and the J gene lost 0 bases, with 7 bases spanning the gap. The CDR3 reads CASSVESYSGNTIYF. In DNA form, the CDR3 reads TGTGCCAGCAGCGTAGAGTCCTACTCTGGAAACACCATATATTTT. Drawing the rest from reference TRBV9 and TRBJ1-3, the complete variable domain is DSGVTQTPKHLITATGQRVTLRCSPRSGDLSVYWYQQSLDQGLQFLIQYYNGEERAKGNILERFSAQQFPDLHSELNLSSLELGDSALYFCASSVESYSGNTIYFGEGSWLTVV.

This chain uses TRBV6-6 with TRBJ1-1; D call uncertain. Deletions cut 0 bases from V and 4 bases from J, with 6 bases between. The germline CDR1 and CDR2 sequences are MNHNY and SVGAGI (reference sequence). CDR3 length: 13 amino acids. For the CDR3, the DNA is TGTGCCAGCAGTTACTCGACCGCCACTGAAGCTTTCTTT. Its protein is CASSYSTATEAFF.

The chain employs TRBV6-4 and TRBJ2-1; D is uncertain. V was pared by 0 bases and J by 8 bases, with 11 bases between. Germline CDR1 reads MRHNA; CDR2 reads SNTAGT. The CDR3 is made up of 14 amino acids. The CDR3 loop reads CASSDSNPPDEQFF. As DNA, the CDR3 is TGTGCCAGCAGTGACTCGAATCCGCCCGATGAGCAGTTCTTC.

Notes on this clone: With only one base between it and a far larger clone, this is likely a read error. This chain links TRBV10-2 with TRBJ1-3; TRBD1 agrees at 7 bases. The CDR3 contains 14 residues. J gave up 6 bases and V 4 bases, and 6 bases lay outside the gene matches. The V gene's germline CDR1 is WSHSY and CDR2 SAAADI. In DNA form, the CDR3 reads TGCGCCAGCAGTGCCGGGACAGCGGTAAACACCATATATTTT. This gives the protein CASSAGTAVNTIYF.

This chain links TRBV2 with TRBJ1-2, with D tentatively TRBD1 (5 bases). The CDR3 contains 15 residues. V was shortened by 6 bases and J by 0 bases, with 14 bases between the two germline ends. CDR1 and CDR2 from the germline V gene are SNHLY and FYNNEI. The CDR3 is CASSLSGTPNYGYTF. CDR3 coding DNA: TGTGCCAGCAGCCTATCGGGGACGCCTAACTATGGCTACACCTTC.

This chain joins TRBV27 and TRBJ2-7; 9 bases are shared with TRBD1. The V and J ends lost 5 bases and 5 bases, in that order; junction bases with no gene match: 13. Germline CDR1 and CDR2: MNHEY and SMNVEV (reference sequence). There are 16 residues in the CDR3. CDR3 nucleotides: TGTGCCAGCAGTCCCCGACCGGGACAGGGACGAGACGAGCAGTACTTC. This encodes CASSPRPGQGRDEQYF.

The chain carries TRBV5-1 and TRBJ2-3, with 12 bases identical to TRBD2. V shed 3 bases and J 2 bases; nucleotides not matched to a gene: 4. The CDR3 sequence is 16 residues long. The V gene's germline CDR1 is SGHRS and CDR2 YFSETQ. CDR3 bases: TGCGCCAGCAGCTCTGGACTAGCGGGGTCCACAGATACGCAGTATTTT. Its protein is CASSSGLAGSTDTQYF.

The genes are TRBV11-2 and TRBJ1-2; D possibly corresponds to TRBD1 (6 bases). Trimming pared 4 bases from V and 0 bases from J, leaving 12 bases between. The CDR3 has 15 residues. Germline lookup yields CDR1 SGHAT and CDR2 FQNNGV. CDR3 region: CASSSVQGSNYGYTF. The CDR3, as DNA: TGTGCCAGCAGCTCAGTACAGGGATCTAACTATGGCTACACCTTC.

In this sample, this clone is medium-sized. Other DNA sequences of this sample code for an identical CDR3. This sequence joins TRBV14 and TRBJ1-1; TRBD1 matches at 9 bases. The CDR3 has 14 amino acids. The trim removed 6 bases at V and 5 bases at J, leaving 7 bases unmatched. Germline CDR1 is SGHDN and CDR2 is FVKESK. The CDR3 DNA follows: TGTGCCAGCAGTCCAACAGGGGGCAAGACTGAAGCTTTCTTT. It translates to CASSPTGGKTEAFF.

The chain couples TRBV4-1 to TRBJ1-4, with D uncertain. The CDR3 totals 15 residues. Looked up from germline, CDR1 is MGHRA and CDR2 is YSYEKL. Trimming removed 5 bases from V and 6 bases from J, with 16 bases in between. CDR3 bases: TGCGCCAGCAGCTCCCCGGGGAGGCCTTATGAAAAACTGTTTTTT. Its translation is CASSSPGRPYEKLFF.

V is TRBV6-5 and J is TRBJ2-7; TRBD2 is a possible D gene (5 bases). V lost 2 bases and J 3 bases, leaving 11 bases between the germline ends. CDR3 length: 14 amino acids. Per the germline V gene, CDR1 is MNHEY and CDR2 is SVGAGI. In nucleotides, the CDR3 is TGTGCCAGCAGTTACGTCGCGGGCTTCTACGAGCAGTACTTC. As protein: CASSYVAGFYEQYF.

The chain has TRBV18 and TRBJ1-5; D unclear. The CDR3 extends over 15 amino acids. Germline V lookup: CDR1 KGHSH, CDR2 LQKENI. Trimming shortened V by 4 bases and J by 1 base, and 11 bases separated the two germline ends. The CDR3 DNA sequence: TGTGCCAGCTCACTATCGGATGTAAGCAATCAGCCCCAGCATTTT. Its protein product is CASSLSDVSNQPQHF.

The rearrangement links TRBV6-5 to TRBJ2-5; 9 nucleotides line up with TRBD2. The V segment lost 0 bases and the J segment 4 bases; nucleotides outside the gene matches: 3. The germline V gene has CDR1 MNHEY and CDR2 SVGAGI. CDR3 length: 15 residues. The CDR3 bases are TGTGCCAGCAGTTACTCCCTAGCGGGGATAGAGACCCAGTACTTC. Protein sequence: CASSYSLAGIETQYF.

In its sample, this clone was seen a few times. V gene TRBV5-1 combines with J gene TRBJ1-2, with a tentative D call TRBD1 (5 bases). Germline CDR1 SGHRS, CDR2 YFSETQ. The CDR3 runs 15 residues. Trimming stripped 4 bases from V and 4 bases from J, with 17 bases between. The CDR3 loop is CASSDEGEGTYGYTF. CDR3 coding DNA: TGCGCCAGCAGCGATGAAGGGGAGGGGACCTATGGCTACACCTTC. Full variable domain (rest looked up from reference TRBV5-1 and TRBJ1-2): KAGVTQTPRYLIKTRGQQVTLSCSPISGHRSVSWYQQTPGQGLQFLFEYFSETQRNKGNFPGRFSGRQFSNSRSEMNVSTLELGDSALYLCASSDEGEGTYGYTFGSGTRLTVV.

The chain couples TRBV2 to TRBJ2-2, with 8 positions matching TRBD1. The CDR3 loop spans 14 amino acids. V lost 6 bases and J lost 3; bases outside the gene matches: 3. Germline V gene data show CDR1 as SNHLY and CDR2 as FYNNEI. In nucleotides, the CDR3 is TGTGCCAGCAGGCTGACAGGGGACACCGGGGAGCTGTTTTTT. Encoded protein: CASRLTGDTGELFF.

The chain has TRBV27 and TRBJ2-2; 7 nucleotides align to TRBD1. J lost 5 bases, V lost 4 bases, and 4 bases had no gene match. The CDR3 is 14 residues long. Per the germline V gene, CDR1 is MNHEY and CDR2 is SMNVEV (reference sequence). DNA for the CDR3: TGTGCCAGCAGTTACAGGGGTGGGACCGGGGAGCTGTTTTTT. Encoded protein: CASSYRGGTGELFF.

The chain combines TRBV2 with TRBJ1-1; 10 bases are a match to TRBD1. V lost 5 bases and J lost 4; bases outside the gene matches: 10. Germline V gene data show CDR1 as SNHLY and CDR2 as FYNNEI. The CDR3 has 16 residues. The CDR3 region is CASSLPRTGGRTEAFF. In DNA form, the CDR3 reads TGTGCCAGCAGTTTACCCAGGACAGGGGGACGCACTGAAGCTTTCTTT.

The chain combines TRBV7-9 with TRBJ1-1; D is uncertain. The CDR3 loop spans 15 amino acids. V lost 5 bases and J 0 bases, leaving 13 bases between the germline ends. Germline assignment: CDR1 SEHNR and CDR2 FQNEAQ (reference sequence). The CDR3 DNA is TGTGCCAGCAGCCACCGAGACATCATGAACACTGAAGCTTTCTTT. Translation gives CASSHRDIMNTEAFF.

This chain links TRBV4-3 with TRBJ2-2; no clear D. The V end lost 1 base, the J end lost 4 bases, and 7 bases lay between the germline ends. CDR3 length: 14 amino acids. Per germline, CDR1 LGHNA and CDR2 YSLEER. CDR3 in amino acids: CASSQVGSTGELFF. CDR3 in DNA: TGCGCCAGCAGCCAAGTTGGTTCCACCGGGGAGCTGTTTTTT.

This sequence joins TRBV6-5 and TRBJ1-1, with D uncertain. V lost 5 bases and J lost 2, with 9 bases in between. CDR1 is MNHEY and CDR2 is SVGAGI in the germline V gene. CDR3 length equals 13 residues. CDR3: CASSDGVNTEAFF. For the CDR3, the DNA is TGTGCCAGCAGTGACGGGGTCAACACTGAAGCTTTCTTT.

The rearrangement joins TRBV9 to TRBJ2-5; weak D call: TRBD2 (6 bases). The germline gives CDR1 SGDLS, CDR2 YYNGEE. The V and J ends lost 6 bases and 1 base respectively, with 13 bases between them. The CDR3 has 14 residues. CDR3 region: CASTLGGGQETQYF. As DNA, the CDR3 is TGTGCCAGCACCTTGGGGGGAGGCCAAGAGACCCAGTACTTC.

CDR3 DNA: TGTGCCAGTAGGAGAGAAGGGACTGGGCAAGAGACCCAGTACTTC. Translated: CASRREGTGQETQYF. This chain uses TRBV19 with TRBJ2-5; weak D call: TRBD2 (6 bases). The germline V gene encodes CDR1 LNHDA and CDR2 SQIVND (reference sequence). The V gene lost 6 bases and the J gene lost 2 bases, with 16 bases spanning the gap. The CDR3 has 15 residues.

This sequence joins TRBV5-1 and TRBJ1-2, with D maybe TRBD1 (6 bases). The germline V gene encodes CDR1 SGHRS and CDR2 YFSETQ. V was pared by 4 bases and J by 2 bases, with 12 bases between. This CDR3 contains 14 residues. In DNA, the CDR3 is TGCGCCAGCAGCGGGGGGGCTATAAACTATGGCTACACCTTC. Residues: CASSGGAINYGYTF.

The chain couples TRBV6-4 to TRBJ2-1; 12 positions agree with TRBD2. Per the germline V gene, CDR1 is MRHNA and CDR2 is SNTAGT. V lost 4 bases and J lost 1; bases outside the gene matches: 5. The CDR3 length is 17 residues. DNA of the CDR3: TGTGCCAGCAGTGCCCTGGGACTAGCGGGTTCCTACAATGAGCAGTTCTTC. It translates to CASSALGLAGSYNEQFF.

V gene TRBV6-1 combines with J gene TRBJ1-6; weak D call: TRBD1 (6 bases). Deletions cut 6 bases from V and 10 bases from J, with 16 bases between. Germline lookup yields CDR1 MNHNS and CDR2 SASEGT. The CDR3 has 14 amino acids. The CDR3 bases are TGTGCCAGCAGCTCTACAGGGAACAACTCACCCCTCCACTTT. Translating it yields CASSSTGNNSPLHF.

The chain recombines TRBV6-6 with TRBJ1-5; unclear D gene. Germline V lookup: CDR1 MNHNY, CDR2 SVGAGI (reference sequence). The CDR3 sequence is 14 residues long. V shed 2 bases and J shed 0 bases, with 5 bases lying between them. The CDR3 sequence: CASSYSHSNQPQHF. Written as DNA, the CDR3 is TGTGCCAGCAGTTACAGCCATAGCAATCAGCCCCAGCATTTT.

The rearrangement joins TRBV18 to TRBJ1-2; TRBD1 aligns across 12 bases. V was clipped by 5 bases and J by 4 bases; unmatched bases: 11. The CDR3 has 17 amino acids. Germline V gene data show CDR1 as KGHSH and CDR2 as LQKENI. The CDR3, as DNA: TGTGCCAGCTCAGTAACCGGGACAGGGGGCGGCGGCTATGGCTACACCTTC. Residues: CASSVTGTGGGGYGYTF.

This chain links TRBV7-2 with TRBJ2-5; D could derive from TRBD1 or TRBD2 (5 bases each). Germline values: CDR1 SGHTA, CDR2 FQGNSA. This CDR3 comprises 12 residues. Trimming removed 10 bases at V and 4 bases at J, with 13 bases between. The CDR3 loop reads CATGARGETQYF. In DNA form, the CDR3 reads TGTGCCACCGGGGCCCGTGGAGAGACCCAGTACTTC.

The gene calls are TRBV27 and TRBJ1-2; 10 positions match TRBD1. CDR1 and CDR2 (germline): MNHEY, SMNVEV (reference sequence). This CDR3 is built from 15 residues. With V trimmed by 7 bases and J by 7 bases, 12 bases remained unmatched. Here the CDR3 reads CASKIRPGTGAGYTF. The CDR3 DNA follows: TGTGCCAGCAAGATCCGTCCCGGGACAGGGGCTGGCTACACCTTC.